This entry describes one TCR beta chain. Its specific antigen is unknown. No base-level quality is on record; no much larger clone is a single base apart. A single peripheral blood draw of about 116 mL on average was collected from each donor into heparinised tubes. A BD FACSAria II was used to sort naive, central memory, regulatory and stem cell-like memory CD4+ T cells with a panel that included CD45RO, CCR7, CD25, CD127, CD95 and CD27. Purity was above 95% for every sorted population. PBMCs were isolated right away by Lymphoprep density gradient centrifugation and were stained directly, without culture. So that batch effects would be minimized, each experiment stained and sorted samples in pairs, pairing one healthy donor with one patient. The sample comes from a study of beta chain features in type 1 diabetes (dated by TCRdb to 2016 to 2019). Concerning the study at large: Patients and healthy donors did not differ in mean age, gender distribution, total cell number or subset yield. A total of 107,917,701 sorted cells were examined across all samples, and the number of cells per subset was strongly correlated with RNA yield. The study compared TCRB repertoires of sorted circulating CD4+ T cell subsets between recently diagnosed type 1 diabetes patients and matched healthy donors. Regulatory and stem cell-like memory subsets were isolated from only 8 patients and roughly eight healthy donors, whereas naive and central memory subsets came from all 30 or so donors. Paper-wide results and their limitations: Because cDNA rather than genomic DNA was sequenced, highly expressing activated cells could have been over-represented, although no difference in activation and CD3 levels was found between groups. The naive, central memory and regulatory TCRB repertoires appeared to resemble one another more closely among patients than among healthy donors. Type 1 diabetes patients showed a moderate but significant shortening of TCRB CDR3 length in all four CD4+ subsets. Shorter templates might be favored by PCR, yet because patient and control samples were amplified and corrected together, any such skew would affect both groups equally. At VDJ recombination sites, type 1 diabetes patients had fewer insertions and more deleted nucleotides, which implies abnormalities in thymic rearrangement. Because small numbers of individuals were included in the HLA sub-analyses, any influence of HLA type on TCRB rearrangement was left unresolved.

The CDR3 holds 15 amino acids from the cysteine to the phenylalanine. The sequence is cut down to CDR3 DNA, 45 bases in frame from base 1. Via the germline V gene (reference sequence), CDR1 is SGHNT and CDR2 YYREEE. Deletion took 4 bases off V and 5 bases off J, with a span of 16 bases between the germline ends. The High Capacity cDNA Reverse Transcription Kit was used to reverse transcribe all of the isolated RNA, meaning that expressed TCRB transcripts were what got sequenced. Deep immunoSEQ sequencing was applied to naive, central memory and regulatory T cell samples, giving an average of around 4 million total reads per sample. Sorted cells were lysed in RLT buffer, and RNA was extracted using DNase-treated RNeasy Micro or Mini kits according to cell number. Each cell subset was processed separately to prevent cross-contamination, with patient and healthy donor samples processed together. The immunoSEQ multiplex PCR was used to amplify TCRB sequences from cDNA, generating 87-bp fragments that spanned the CDR3 region. Sequencing of the amplicons was done on the Illumina HiSeq platform. Per the original workflow: Synthetic template baselines were used to correct PCR bias computationally, reads within Hamming distance 2 were collapsed, and singletons that could not be merged were discarded. Reads were aligned against IMGT to assign V, D and J genes, CDR3 length and insertions or deletions at six rearrangement sites. Within each subset, clonotype counts were normalized to the number of sorted cells before true diversity and Gini coefficients were calculated with the tcR R package. The overlap coefficient, calculated on TCRB nucleotide sequences, was used to quantify repertoire sharing. TCRdb holds this immuneACCESS table with in-frame rearrangements only. Some clones are missing; in checked studies, unresolved V genes explain under half, and the rest has no known cause. The V and J calls and clone size were taken over from that table, and D and trimming were inferred from the DNA. Present in this sample are approximately 150,000 clones, about 10% of which were seen just once. Around 0.79% of the sample is in the top ten clones.

The TCR originated in a man in his thirties or forties with type 1 diabetes. Recombination connected TRBV5-4 to TRBJ2-1; the D gene is unclear. Sequencing was done on a sample of central memory CD4+ T cells from blood. The CDR3 loop reads CASSVVPGPNNEQFF. The DNA sequence reads TGTGCCAGCAGCGTCGTCCCAGGCCCCAACAATGAGCAGTTCTTC. The full variable domain, completed from the reference TRBV5-4 and TRBJ2-1 proteins outside the CDR3, reads ETGVTQSPTHLIKTRGQQVTLRCSSQSGHNTVSWYQQALGQGPQFIFQYYREEENGRGNFPPRFSGLQFPNYSSELNVNALELDDSALYLCASSVVPGPNNEQFFGPGTRLTVL.